A single sample is the source of the 3 T cell receptor beta chains below, sequenced in a study of blood T cell repertoires in COVID-19. Assay used: immunoSEQ multiplex PCR; TCRdb lists only in-frame clones, some missing. The table records about 180,000 clones, about 89% of them present only once. The sequenced material came from peripheral blood. The source of these receptors is a man aged 40-49 years with active or convalescent COVID-19.

The chain is built from TRBV18 and TRBJ1-6; 9 bases agree with TRBD1. This CDR3 has 14 amino acids. The junction had 1 base not matched to a gene; V was cut back by 2 bases and J by 8 bases. The germline CDR1 and CDR2 sequences are KGHSH and LQKENI. CDR3 residues: CASSPRTGDSPLHF. For the CDR3, the DNA is TGTGCCAGCTCACCAAGGACAGGGGATTCACCCCTCCACTTT. Full variable domain (rest looked up from reference TRBV18 and TRBJ1-6): NAGVMQNPRHLVRRRGQEARLRCSPMKGHSHVYWYRQLPEEGLKFMVYLQKENIIDESGMPKERFSAEFPKEGPSILRIQQVVRGDSAAYFCASSPRTGDSPLHFGNGTRLTVT.

The genes are TRBV19 and TRBJ2-6; TRBD1 agrees at 7 bases. Looked up from germline, CDR1 is LNHDA and CDR2 is SQIVND (reference sequence). Losses at the gene ends were 4 bases for V and 0 bases for J; bases not matched to a gene: 21. The length of the CDR3 is 22 residues. This CDR3 reads CASSTQPPSPGQPSSGANVLTF. CDR3 bases: TGTGCCAGTAGTACACAACCACCCAGCCCGGGACAGCCATCCTCTGGGGCCAACGTCCTGACTTTC. The complete variable domain, with remaining parts taken from reference TRBV19 and TRBJ2-6, reads DGGITQSPKYLFRKEGQNVTLSCEQNLNHDAMYWYRQDPGQGLRLIYYSQIVNDFQKGDIAEGYSVSREKKESFPLTVTSAQKNPTAFYLCASSTQPPSPGQPSSGANVLTFGAGSRLTVL.

The chain combines TRBV7-8 with TRBJ1-3; no firm D call. Trimming cost V 5 bases and J 1 base, with 12 bases left between them. The germline V gene encodes CDR1 SGHVS and CDR2 FQNEAQ. The length of the CDR3 is 15 residues. The CDR3 DNA follows: TGTGCCAGCAGCCCTCTTTTCAGTTCTGGAAACACCATATATTTT. Encoded protein: CASSPLFSSGNTIYF.